This paragraph reports one T cell receptor (beta chain). Its matching antigen is unknown. With V trimmed by 1 base and J by 2 bases, 2 bases remained unmatched. The CDR3 is 14 residues long. The germline V gene encodes CDR1 SGHRS and CDR2 YFSETQ. This specimen comes from a study of vaccination and CD4 T cells after COVID-19. For the study at large: Recovered patients in the cohort numbered six men and four women, two of them Hispanic. Control wells got either CEFX epitopes, HIV-1 Nef peptides, or no peptide at all.

Cultured CD4+ T-cell DNA underwent Oncomine TCR Beta short-read sequencing. TCRdb re-called the PCR reads through MiXCR, storing one row per CDR3 protein. The data contain under 20,000 distinct CDR3 sequences, roughly 23% of them singletons. Treatment in this sample: 10-day PBMC culture with coronavirus spike peptide pools or control peptides (ViraFEST assay). The sequencing input was cultured CD4+ T cells from blood. The source is a human donor with COVID-19. The chain links TRBV5-1 to TRBJ2-7; 8 bases map to TRBD1. The CDR3 DNA sequence: TGCGCCAGCAGCTTGACGGGACAGGCCTACGAGCAGTACTTC. Encoded protein: CASSLTGQAYEQYF. The full variable domain, with the rest looked up from reference TRBV5-1 and TRBJ2-7, is KAGVTQTPRYLIKTRGQQVTLSCSPISGHRSVSWYQQTPGQGLQFLFEYFSETQRNKGNFPGRFSGRQFSNSRSEMNVSTLELGDSALYLCASSLTGQAYEQYFGPGTRLTVT.